A selection of T cell receptor beta chains follows, all from one sample in a study of T cell responses to AZD1222 COVID-19 vaccine. Generated by immunoSEQ multiplex PCR, the TCRdb table keeps only in-frame clones and is missing some. The table includes over 100,000 clones, more than 70% detected once. The material sequenced was peripheral blood, taken 28 days after the second AZD1222 dose. Receptors originate from an adult who received the AZD1222 COVID-19 vaccine. Each CDR3 is given with its conserved first and last residue. The D gene is left open where the match is weak. Clone size is stated in some rows and not others, as once, few, many or a class when expanded.

CDR3nt,CDR3aa,d_gene,v_gene,abundance,j_gene
TGTGCCAGCAGCTCCGAGGGGGGGGCATCCTACAATGAGCAGTTCTTC,CASSSEGGASYNEQFF,NA,TRBV9,NA,TRBJ2-1
TGTGCCAGCAGCCGTCGACTAGCGGGAGGGAGCTACGAGCAGTACTTC,CASSRRLAGGSYEQYF,TRBD2,TRBV3-1/TRBV3-2,NA,TRBJ2-7
TGCAGCACAGCCACCGGGACTACCGGAGATACGCAGTATTTT,CSTATGTTGDTQYF,TRBD2,TRBV29-1,NA,TRBJ2-3
TGTGCCAGTAGTATCCAGCTCCAGACAACTAATGAAAAACTGTTTTTT,CASSIQLQTTNEKLFF,NA,TRBV19,few,TRBJ1-4
TGTGCCACCAGCAGAGATTGGGGGACTTTCAGCTCTGGAAACACCATATATTTT,CATSRDWGTFSSGNTIYF,NA,TRBV15,NA,TRBJ1-3
TGCAGTGCTAGTGGCAGGGGGACTGGAAACACCATATATTTT,CSASGRGTGNTIYF,TRBD1,TRBV20-1,few,TRBJ1-3
TGTGCCAGCAGCCCTCAATCGGGACTCCCGAACACTGAAGCTTTCTTT,CASSPQSGLPNTEAFF,NA,TRBV9,NA,TRBJ1-1
TGTGCCAGCCCCTTACTCGGGGGGAACAGCTATGGCTACACCTTC,CASPLLGGNSYGYTF,NA,TRBV7-9,few,TRBJ1-2
TGTGCCAGCAGCTTAGGGGGGCCCTATAATTCACCCCTCCACTTT,CASSLGGPYNSPLHF,NA,TRBV7-6,NA,TRBJ1-6
TGCGCCAGCAGCCAAGATAGCGAAGCTTTCTTT,CASSQDSEAFF,NA,TRBV4-1,NA,TRBJ1-1
TGTGCCAGCAGCACGTCACCCAACACTGGAGCTTTCTTT,CASSTSPNTGAFF,NA,TRBV7-3,once,TRBJ1-1
TGTGCCTGGTCGGAGGGATGGGGAACCTTGGACCCGAACACTGAAGCTTTCTTT,CAWSEGWGTLDPNTEAFF,NA,TRBV30,NA,TRBJ1-1
TGTGCCATCAAGAACAGTAGCAATCAGCCCCAGCATTTT,CAIKNSSNQPQHF,NA,TRBV10-3,NA,TRBJ1-5
TGCGCCAGCAGCCAAGAATTCGGGACAGGGGACGATTCACCCCTCCACTTT,CASSQEFGTGDDSPLHF,TRBD1,TRBV4-1,NA,TRBJ1-6
TGTGCCAGTAGGCGGGATACCGGAAACACCATATATTTT,CASRRDTGNTIYF,NA,TRBV19,NA,TRBJ1-3
TGTGCCAGCGCGGGACAGACTATCGGGGAGCTGTTTTTT,CASAGQTIGELFF,NA,TRBV6-5,NA,TRBJ2-2
TGTGCCAGCAGTTTTTTTCAGGGGGACTATGGCTACACCTTC,CASSFFQGDYGYTF,TRBD1,TRBV7-9,NA,TRBJ1-2
TGTGCCAGCACCACCACTGGGGGCGGGGGGGCGAAGACCCAGTACTTC,CASTTTGGGGAKTQYF,TRBD2,TRBV5-4,NA,TRBJ2-5
TGTGCCAGCAGTAAAGCGGGGGGACGCTACGAGCAGTACTTC,CASSKAGGRYEQYF,TRBD2,TRBV6-1,once,TRBJ2-7
TGCAGTGCTAGGGGGAGTACTGAAGCTTTCTTT,CSARGSTEAFF,NA,TRBV20-1,NA,TRBJ1-1
TGTGCCAGCAGCTTTGGGGGGTGGACTGAAGCTTTCTTT,CASSFGGWTEAFF,NA,TRBV7-3,NA,TRBJ1-1
TGCGCCAGCAGCCAAGATGGGACAGGGAGCGCAGATACGCAGTATTTT,CASSQDGTGSADTQYF,TRBD1,TRBV4-1,NA,TRBJ2-3
TGTGCCAGCTCACCACCGACAATAACCAACACCGGGGAGCTGTTTTTT,CASSPPTITNTGELFF,NA,TRBV18,NA,TRBJ2-2
TGTGCCATCAGTTCCGTGGAGAGTGAGCAGTTCTTC,CAISSVESEQFF,NA,TRBV10-3,NA,TRBJ2-1